The 17 T cell receptor beta chains given below trace back to one sample, sequenced in a study of OX40 agonist ivuxolimab in advanced cancers. The method was immunoSEQ multiplex PCR; TCRdb's version includes in-frame clones alone and lacks a portion of them. The sample lists about 17,000 clones; roughly 82% were seen once. The source material was CD4+ or CD8+ T cells sorted from blood, sampled in a trial of the OX40 agonist ivuxolimab. These receptors all come from an adult with an advanced solid tumor such as melanoma, head and neck, liver or kidney cancer.

The chain recombines TRBV7-2 with TRBJ2-1; tentatively, D is TRBD1 or TRBD2 (6 bases each). Germline V gene data show CDR1 as SGHTA and CDR2 as FQGNSA. Deletions cut 6 bases from V and 10 bases from J, with 19 bases between. This CDR3 is built from 14 residues. Here the CDR3 DNA reads TGTGCCAGCAGTCCCGGGAGACAGGTTCGGGAGCAGTTCTTC. This sequence encodes CASSPGRQVREQFF. The full variable domain, its missing parts supplied by reference TRBV7-2 and TRBJ2-1, is GAGVSQSPSNKVTEKGKDVELRCDPISGHTALYWYRQSLGQGLEFLIYFQGNSAPDKSGLPSDRFSAERTGGSVSTLTIQRTQQEDSAVYLCASSPGRQVREQFFGPGTRLTVL.

The rearrangement uses TRBV18 and TRBJ1-2, with D maybe TRBD1 (5 bases). Germline V gene data show CDR1 as KGHSH and CDR2 as LQKENI. Trimming shortened V by 3 bases and J by 4 bases, and 9 bases separated the two germline ends. There are 13 residues in the CDR3. The DNA of the CDR3 is TGTGCCAGCTCACCGGGGGGAGGCTATGGCTACACCTTC. It yields the protein CASSPGGGYGYTF. Based on the CDR3 plus reference TRBV18 and TRBJ1-2, the full variable domain is NAGVMQNPRHLVRRRGQEARLRCSPMKGHSHVYWYRQLPEEGLKFMVYLQKENIIDESGMPKERFSAEFPKEGPSILRIQQVVRGDSAAYFCASSPGGGYGYTFGSGTRLTVV.

V and J are TRBV6-6 and TRBJ2-7, with D hard to call. CDR3 length equals 12 residues. V lost 5 bases to trimming and J lost 6 bases, with 11 bases between them. Germline lookup yields CDR1 MNHNY and CDR2 SVGAGI (reference sequence). As DNA, the CDR3 is TGTGCCAGCAGTAGCGTAGGTGGCGAGCAGTACTTC. Amino acid sequence: CASSSVGGEQYF.

The sample holds a few counts of this clone. The V gene is TRBV6-5, the J gene TRBJ1-5; possible D gene TRBD1, 6 bases. V was clipped by 5 bases and J by 6 bases, with 11 bases between them. The length of the CDR3 is 13 residues. CDR1 and CDR2 from the germline V gene are MNHEY and SVGAGI. The CDR3 DNA reads as TGTGCCAGCAGTCCTCGCAGGGGTCAGCCCCAGCATTTT. Its protein product is CASSPRRGQPQHF.

The V and J genes are TRBV18 and TRBJ2-1; D perhaps matches TRBD2 (6 bases). The CDR3 length is 15 residues. Germline CDR1 is KGHSH and CDR2 is LQKENI. V lost 0 bases and J 6 bases, leaving 12 bases between the germline ends. Written as DNA, the CDR3 is TGTGCCAGCTCACCACCTGGGGGGTCGGTCAATGAGCAGTTCTTC. Its translation: CASSPPGGSVNEQFF. The full variable domain, rest sourced from reference TRBV18 and TRBJ2-1, is NAGVMQNPRHLVRRRGQEARLRCSPMKGHSHVYWYRQLPEEGLKFMVYLQKENIIDESGMPKERFSAEFPKEGPSILRIQQVVRGDSAAYFCASSPPGGSVNEQFFGPGTRLTVL.

J is TRBJ2-1 and V is TRBV7-2, with 9 bases fitting TRBD1. Germline CDR1 reads SGHTA; CDR2 reads FQGNSA. The V gene end was trimmed by 5 bases and the J gene end by 4 bases; junction bases not matched to a gene: 6. The CDR3 has 15 amino acids. The CDR3 here is CASSRNGQGYNEQFF. In nucleotides, the CDR3 is TGTGCCAGCAGCCGGAACGGACAGGGGTACAATGAGCAGTTCTTC.

The chain links TRBV11-2 to TRBJ2-1; possible D gene TRBD2, 6 bases. Trimming took off 5 bases at V and 8 bases at J, with 22 bases between the two ends. CDR3 size: 16 residues. Germline V CDR1 and CDR2: SGHAT, FQNNGV. In nucleotides, the CDR3 is TGTGCCAGCAGCACAACCCGACTAGTATCCGCCGATGAGCAGTTCTTC. This encodes CASSTTRLVSADEQFF. The full variable domain, completed using reference TRBV11-2 and TRBJ2-1, is EAGVAQSPRYKIIEKRQSVAFWCNPISGHATLYWYQQILGQGPKLLIQFQNNGVVDDSQLPKDRFSAERLKGVDSTLKIQPAKLEDSAVYLCASSTTRLVSADEQFFGPGTRLTVL.

The rearrangement uses TRBV9 and TRBJ2-2, with a tentative D call TRBD2 (5 bases). Germline V gene lookup returns CDR1 SGDLS and CDR2 YYNGEE. V shed 2 bases and J shed 7 bases, with 15 bases lying between them. The CDR3 is made up of 15 amino acids. In nucleotides, the CDR3 is TGTGCCAGCAGCGTTACTTCGGAGGTTGGCGGGGAGCTGTTTTTT. Protein product: CASSVTSEVGGELFF.

This chain connects TRBV7-2 to TRBJ1-5, with 9 bases matching TRBD1. The CDR3 spans 15 residues. CDR1 is SGHTA and CDR2 is FQGNSA in the germline V gene. Trimming cost V 1 base and J 5 bases; bases outside gene matches: 3. CDR3 sequence reads: CASSLVDRGDQPQHF. Here the CDR3 DNA reads TGTGCCAGCAGCTTAGTGGACAGGGGCGATCAGCCCCAGCATTTT.

This chain uses TRBV7-2 with TRBJ1-2, with 8 bases matching TRBD1. CDR1 and CDR2 from the germline V gene are SGHTA and FQGNSA. The CDR3 consists of 16 residues. The ends lost 0 bases at V and 1 base at J; junction bases unmatched: 4. This CDR3 is CASSLASGQVNYGYTF. The DNA of the CDR3 is TGTGCCAGCAGCTTAGCCTCGGGACAGGTTAACTATGGCTACACCTTC.

The chain combines TRBV7-2 with TRBJ2-1, with D maybe TRBD1 (5 bases). Trimming left V 4 bases short and J 2 bases short, with 12 bases between. The V gene's germline CDR1 is SGHTA and CDR2 FQGNSA. The CDR3 contains 15 residues. Written as DNA, the CDR3 is TGTGCCAGCAGCTCCTTCGAAGGGGCCTACAATGAGCAGTTCTTC. Translation gives CASSSFEGAYNEQFF.

The V gene is TRBV28, the J gene TRBJ2-7, with D possibly TRBD1 on 7 matching bases. Germline CDR1 is MDHEN and CDR2 is SYDVKM. V lost 2 bases and J lost 7, with 15 bases in between. The CDR3 is made up of 14 amino acids. This CDR3 reads CASSLDGGGREQYF. Here the CDR3 DNA reads TGTGCCAGCAGTTTAGATGGAGGGGGCCGGGAGCAGTACTTC.

This chain uses TRBV28 with TRBJ1-5, with 8 positions matching TRBD1. Germline lookup yields CDR1 MDHEN and CDR2 SYDVKM. With 11 bases clipped from V and 2 bases from J, the junction kept 14 bases outside the gene matches. The CDR3 is 16 amino acids. The CDR3 protein is CASQGSGGAGNQPQHF. As DNA, the CDR3 is TGTGCCTCTCAGGGGTCAGGGGGCGCGGGCAATCAGCCCCAGCATTTT.

The V and J genes are TRBV5-5 and TRBJ1-2, with a weak D call TRBD1 (5 bases). The CDR3 length is 15 residues. Germline-derived CDR1 and CDR2 are SGHKS and YYEKEE (reference sequence). V was shortened by 0 bases and J by 0 bases, with 9 bases between the two germline ends. The CDR3: CASSLEGRANYGYTF. Written as DNA, the CDR3 is TGTGCCAGCAGCTTGGAGGGCAGGGCTAACTATGGCTACACCTTC.

The rearrangement links TRBV28 to TRBJ2-7; 7 bases are a match to TRBD1. This CDR3 region has 17 residues. CDR1 and CDR2 (germline): MDHEN, SYDVKM. V was clipped by 1 base and J by 0 bases; unmatched bases: 9. The CDR3 bases are TGTGCCAGCAGTTTATTCTTAAAGGGACAGCACTCCTACGAGCAGTACTTC. Protein sequence: CASSLFLKGQHSYEQYF.

V usage is TRBV19 and J usage is TRBJ2-5, with unresolved D. CDR3 size: 14 residues. Deletions cut 1 base from V and 0 bases from J, with 6 bases between. CDR1 is LNHDA, CDR2 SQIVND, per germline (reference sequence). CDR3 in amino acids: CASSIGLYQETQYF. CDR3 DNA sequence: TGTGCCAGTAGTATAGGCTTGTACCAAGAGACCCAGTACTTC.

The chain has TRBV18 and TRBJ1-1; tentative D call: TRBD1 (6 bases). The V and J ends lost 5 bases and 4 bases respectively, with 14 bases between them. There are 14 residues in the CDR3. CDR1 and CDR2 from the germline V gene are KGHSH and LQKENI. The CDR3 sequence: CASSGGAKVTEAFF. CDR3 coding DNA: TGTGCCAGCTCAGGGGGCGCGAAGGTCACTGAAGCTTTCTTT.